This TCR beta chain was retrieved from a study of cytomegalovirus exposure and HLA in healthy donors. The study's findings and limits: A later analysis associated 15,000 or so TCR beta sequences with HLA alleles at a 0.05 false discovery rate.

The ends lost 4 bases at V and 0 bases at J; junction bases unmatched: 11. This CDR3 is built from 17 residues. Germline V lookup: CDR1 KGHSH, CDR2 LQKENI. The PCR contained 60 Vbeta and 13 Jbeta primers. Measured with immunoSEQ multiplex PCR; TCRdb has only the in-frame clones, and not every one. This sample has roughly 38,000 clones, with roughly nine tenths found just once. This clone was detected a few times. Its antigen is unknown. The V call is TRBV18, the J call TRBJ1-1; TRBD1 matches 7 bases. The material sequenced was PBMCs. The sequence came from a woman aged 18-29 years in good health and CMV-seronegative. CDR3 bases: TGTGCCAGCTCACGACTACCTTCGACAGGGTTGAACACTGAAGCTTTCTTT. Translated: CASSRLPSTGLNTEAFF.